The 16 T cell receptor beta chains in this list originate from one sample, sequenced in a study of T cell responses to AZD1222 COVID-19 vaccine. Clones were read by immunoSEQ multiplex PCR, and TCRdb kept only the in-frame ones, dropping some. The table includes roughly 110,000 clones, 75% to 90% detected once. The specimen comprised peripheral blood, sampled on day 0 of AZD1222 vaccination. The receptors here all came from an adult in good health.

With regard to this clone: Other DNA sequences in the same sample also yield this CDR3. This chain joins TRBV6-2 or TRBV6-3 and TRBJ2-7, with unresolved D. Per germline, CDR1 MNHEY and CDR2 SVGEGT. This CDR3 is 12 amino acids long. V lost 2 bases and J 4 bases, leaving 6 bases between the germline ends. CDR3 region: CASSYLDYEQYF. CDR3 nucleotide sequence: TGTGCCAGCAGTTACCTTGATTACGAGCAGTACTTC.

The J gene is TRBJ1-2, the V gene TRBV24-1, with TRBD1 matching over 8 bases. Unmatched junction bases numbered 5, after V lost 7 bases and J lost 8 bases. CDR1 is KGHDR, CDR2 SFDVKD, per germline. The CDR3 loop spans 12 amino acids. The chain's CDR3 is CATRDRVDGYTF. The CDR3 coding sequence is TGTGCCACCAGGGACAGGGTAGACGGCTACACCTTC.

The V and J genes are TRBV7-3 and TRBJ1-2; D may be TRBD1 (5 bases). The germline gives CDR1 SGHTA, CDR2 FQGTGA. The CDR3 runs to 13 residues. Between the trimmed V and J ends, which lost 3 bases and 8 bases, there was a span of 13 bases. CDR3 sequence: CASSFERGVGYTF. The CDR3 region has the DNA TGTGCCAGCAGCTTTGAGAGAGGGGTCGGCTACACCTTC.

This clone was counted only a few times. The chain couples TRBV6-4 to TRBJ2-3; 10 nucleotides line up with TRBD2. The CDR3 sequence is 15 residues long. Trimming removed 3 bases from V and 1 base from J; junction bases left unmatched: 1. CDR1 and CDR2 (germline): MRHNA, SNTAGT. The CDR3 region is CASSEGTSGTDTQYF. In nucleotides, the CDR3 is TGTGCCAGCAGTGAAGGGACTAGCGGCACAGATACGCAGTATTTT.

This clone was counted once. This rearrangement joins TRBV15 to TRBJ1-3; D remains unclear. CDR1 LNHNV and CDR2 YYDKDF come from the germline V gene (reference sequence). This CDR3 comprises 20 residues. V dropped 1 base and J dropped 3 bases, with 25 bases sitting between them. The CDR3 spells CATSRAWPGGHSTFGNTIYF. DNA of the CDR3: TGTGCCACCAGCAGAGCCTGGCCGGGTGGGCACAGTACGTTTGGAAACACCATATATTTT.

Comment on this clone: The same CDR3 also results from other DNA sequences found in this sample. V is TRBV19 and J is TRBJ1-1; TRBD1 might be the D (5 bases). V gave up 5 bases and J gave up 5 bases, with 12 bases separating them. The CDR3 sequence is 13 residues long. The germline gives CDR1 LNHDA, CDR2 SQIVND (reference sequence). CDR3 sequence reads: CASSQVRGTEAFF. CDR3 nucleotide sequence: TGTGCCAGTAGTCAGGTCCGGGGGACTGAAGCTTTCTTT.

V usage is TRBV29-1 and J usage is TRBJ2-2; D possibly corresponds to TRBD2 (5 bases). Trimming cost V 4 bases and J 4 bases, with 13 bases left between them. The V gene's germline CDR1 is SQVTM and CDR2 ANQGSEA. This CDR3 is 14 amino acids long. The CDR3 protein is CSVGVGVATGELFF. CDR3 DNA sequence: TGCAGCGTTGGGGTGGGAGTTGCCACCGGGGAGCTGTTTTTT.

The chain is built from TRBV9 and TRBJ2-5; D might be TRBD1 or TRBD2, each matching 5 bases. CDR3 length equals 15 residues. CDR1 and CDR2 from the germline V gene are SGDLS and YYNGEE. The germline V and J ends were trimmed by 4 bases and 3 bases, with 16 bases remaining between them. Here the CDR3 DNA reads TGTGCCAGCAGCTATGGGGGACCGAGGGAAGAGACCCAGTACTTC. Amino acids: CASSYGGPREETQYF. The entire variable domain, with the rest obtained from reference TRBV9 and TRBJ2-5, is as follows: DSGVTQTPKHLITATGQRVTLRCSPRSGDLSVYWYQQSLDQGLQFLIQYYNGEERAKGNILERFSAQQFPDLHSELNLSSLELGDSALYFCASSYGGPREETQYFGPGTRLLVL.

The chain is built from TRBV6-6 and TRBJ1-2, with D uncertain. This CDR3 spans 14 amino acids. The V end lost 6 bases, the J end lost 1 base, and 12 bases lay between the germline ends. Germline CDR1 is MNHNY and CDR2 is SVGAGI (reference sequence). The CDR3 nucleotides are TGTGCCAGCAGCTCCCTCCGGTTTAACTATGGCTACACCTTC. Residues: CASSSLRFNYGYTF.

This chain's CDR3 is CASSLAVSRGTEAFF. The DNA for the CDR3 is TGTGCCAGCAGCTTAGCAGTCTCACGGGGCACTGAAGCTTTCTTT. This chain connects TRBV7-9 to TRBJ1-1; unclear D gene. V lost 0 bases and J 4 bases, leaving 12 bases between the germline ends. Germline V gene lookup returns CDR1 SEHNR and CDR2 FQNEAQ (reference sequence). This CDR3 contains 15 residues.

The gene calls are TRBV18 and TRBJ1-1, with D unclear. This CDR3 spans 13 amino acids. In germline, CDR1 is KGHSH, CDR2 LQKENI. The germline V and J ends were trimmed by 3 bases and 0 bases, with 5 bases remaining between them. The chain's CDR3 is CASSPDLNTEAFF. The CDR3 DNA reads as TGTGCCAGCTCACCGGATCTGAACACTGAAGCTTTCTTT.

This clone was seen a handful of times. The chain uses TRBV15 and TRBJ2-7; TRBD1 matches 7 bases. This CDR3 has 17 residues. The germline V gene encodes CDR1 LNHNV and CDR2 YYDKDF (reference sequence). With V trimmed by 3 bases and J by 3 bases, 14 bases remained unmatched. The chain's CDR3 is CATSSFPGDSSHYEQYF. CDR3 sequence (DNA): TGTGCCACCAGCAGTTTCCCCGGGGACAGCAGTCACTACGAGCAGTACTTC.

The rearrangement joins TRBV4-3 to TRBJ2-1; 11 bases agree with TRBD2. Per the germline V gene, CDR1 is LGHNA and CDR2 is YSLEER. The CDR3 sequence is 19 residues long. With V trimmed by 0 bases and J by 2 bases, 9 bases remained unmatched. This CDR3 reads CASSQETSGSHPPYNEQFF. The CDR3 coding sequence is TGCGCCAGCAGCCAAGAAACTAGCGGGAGTCACCCACCCTACAATGAGCAGTTCTTC.

This chain connects TRBV5-5 to TRBJ1-4; TRBD1 aligns across 8 bases. The CDR3 totals 14 residues. V lost 5 bases and J lost 6; bases outside the gene matches: 6. Per the germline V gene, CDR1 is SGHKS and CDR2 is YYEKEE (reference sequence). CDR3 in amino acids: CASSRTGKDEKLFF. The CDR3 nucleotides are TGTGCCAGCAGTCGGACAGGGAAGGATGAAAAACTGTTTTTT.

The rearrangement links TRBV13 to TRBJ2-3; no firm D call. Trimming shortened V by 5 bases and J by 2 bases, and 11 bases separated the two germline ends. CDR3 length: 14 residues. Germline V CDR1 and CDR2: PRHDT, FYEKMQ (reference sequence). The CDR3 region has the DNA TGTGCCAGCAGCCCCAACTACAACACAGATACGCAGTATTTT. Translation: CASSPNYNTDTQYF. Looking up the rest from reference TRBV13 and TRBJ2-3 gives the full variable domain: AAGVIQSPRHLIKEKRETATLKCYPIPRHDTVYWYQQGPGQDPQFLISFYEKMQSDKGSIPDRFSAQQFSDYHSELNMSSLELGDSALYFCASSPNYNTDTQYFGPGTRLTVL.

This clone was counted once. V and J are TRBV28 and TRBJ2-7; 8 nucleotides align to TRBD1. Trimming cost V 5 bases and J 5 bases; bases outside gene matches: 8. Germline V gene data show CDR1 as MDHEN and CDR2 as SYDVKM. This CDR3 is built from 14 residues. The CDR3 DNA reads as TGTGCCAGCAGTGTGCCGGGACAGGACGACGAGCAGTACTTC. Translated, it gives CASSVPGQDDEQYF.